Sequencing of this T cell receptor beta chain was carried out in a study of blood T cells in healthy people across ages. CDR1 and CDR2 from the germline V gene are SGHRS and YFSETQ. Trimming stripped 4 bases from V and 5 bases from J, with 12 bases between. This CDR3 has 13 residues. Findings of the study overall: Measured against age, TCR beta diversity per million T cells decreased in a roughly linear manner.

This clonotype occurred many times. Its antigen remains unidentified. PCR was performed a second time for about 6 to 12 cycles using a sample-barcoded 5' primer and a J-beta primer mix. TCRdb ran MiXCR on the 5' RACE reads and lists one entry per CDR3 protein. The data contain some 940,000 distinct CDR3 sequences, just under 30% of them singletons. A further study also used this sample, focusing on T cells of mothers and their children.

This TCR was recovered from a woman aged 35 to 49 in good health. This sequence joins TRBV5-1 and TRBJ2-5; D call uncertain. The sample consisted of blood. The CDR3 DNA follows: TGCGCCAGCAGCCTTACGATAGAGGAGACCCAGTACTTC. It codes for CASSLTIEETQYF.